Sequencing of this TCR beta chain was carried out in a study of shared clonotypes between healthy human individuals. In the study overall: Three plates each covered CD4 naive and memory; CD8 naive two, CD8 memory one.

This table comes from immunoSEQ multiplex PCR, and its TCRdb copy is limited to in-frame clones, with some not included. The sample lists around 2.5 million clones, over 85% occurring once. Trimming pared 5 bases from V and 0 bases from J, leaving 8 bases between. Germline V gives CDR1 MNHEY, CDR2 SMNVEV (reference sequence). This CDR3 spans 14 amino acids. The clonotype was recovered from a man aged 18 to 29 in good health. Some clones in this sample may be carry-over from other donors' samples. This chain links TRBV27 with TRBJ1-5, with D hard to call. The specimen sequenced was naive CD4+ T cells from PBMCs. Subset reported: CD45RA+ positively selected. Written as DNA, the CDR3 is TGTGCCAGCAGTAGGACCTATAGCAATCAGCCCCAGCATTTT. Amino acid sequence: CASSRTYSNQPQHF.